The 8 T cell receptor beta chains below come from one sample, sequenced in a study of blood T cell repertoires in COVID-19. Clones were read by immunoSEQ multiplex PCR, and TCRdb kept only the in-frame ones, dropping some. Of fewer than 350,000 clones in the sample, roughly 91% are singletons; the top ten hold 2.3%. Sequencing used PBMCs or T cells enriched from blood (not recorded which). Source of these receptors: a middle-aged woman with acute COVID-19.

This chain connects TRBV19 to TRBJ1-1, with a possible D match to TRBD1 (6 bases). V was pared by 8 bases and J by 0 bases, with 13 bases between. Germline CDR1 is LNHDA and CDR2 is SQIVND (reference sequence). The CDR3 consists of 14 residues. The CDR3 DNA sequence: TGTGCCAGTTGTTCTAGGGGGATGAACACTGAAGCTTTCTTT. Translation: CASCSRGMNTEAFF.

The chain joins TRBV9 to TRBJ1-2, with 8 positions matching TRBD1. The CDR3 is made up of 15 amino acids. V lost 4 bases to trimming and J lost 5 bases; unmatched junction nucleotides: 10. Germline V gives CDR1 SGDLS, CDR2 YYNGEE. CDR3 in amino acids: CASSPRTGWEYGYTF. The CDR3 nucleotides are TGTGCCAGCAGCCCAAGGACAGGGTGGGAATATGGCTACACCTTC.

V and J are TRBV5-8 and TRBJ2-7, with TRBD1 identical over 10 bases. V lost 2 bases to trimming and J lost 2 bases; unmatched junction nucleotides: 1. Germline lookup yields CDR1 SGHTS and CDR2 YDEGEE. This CDR3 comprises 14 residues. Here the CDR3 reads CASSFGTGAYEQYF. CDR3 DNA sequence: TGTGCCAGCAGCTTCGGGACAGGGGCCTACGAGCAGTACTTC.

In this sample, this clone turned up a few times. V is TRBV30 and J is TRBJ2-7; no clear D gene. Between the trimmed V and J ends, which lost 0 bases and 5 bases, there was a span of 11 bases. The CDR3 loop spans 13 amino acids. Germline-derived CDR1 and CDR2 are GTSNPN and SVGIG (reference sequence). The CDR3 DNA reads as TGTGCCTGGAGTGTTAACAGTCTCCACGAGCAGTACTTC. It encodes CAWSVNSLHEQYF. The full variable domain, rest sourced from reference TRBV30 and TRBJ2-7, is SQTIHQWPATLVQPVGSPLSLECTVEGTSNPNLYWYRQAAGRGLQLLFYSVGIGQISSEVPQNLSASRPQDRQFILSSKKLLLSDSGFYLCAWSVNSLHEQYFGPGTRLTVT.

This chain uses TRBV6-5 with TRBJ1-3; D is perhaps TRBD1 (5 bases). This CDR3 contains 13 residues. Trimming cost V 7 bases and J 0 bases, with 7 bases left between them. Germline values: CDR1 MNHEY, CDR2 SVGAGI. CDR3: CASKTGSGNTIYF. The CDR3 DNA reads TGTGCCAGCAAAACAGGCTCTGGAAACACCATATATTTT.

The rearrangement uses TRBV2 and TRBJ2-7; possible D gene TRBD2, 5 bases. V was cut by 6 bases and J by 5 bases, with 14 bases left in between. The CDR3 runs to 13 residues. Germline V gives CDR1 SNHLY, CDR2 FYNNEI. The DNA for the CDR3 is TGTGCCAGCAGGGCAGGCCGGGGTAACGAGCAGTACTTC. Translating gives CASRAGRGNEQYF.

V is TRBV30 and J is TRBJ2-2, with 7 bases aligning to TRBD2. Germline values: CDR1 GTSNPN, CDR2 SVGIG (reference sequence). After removal of 0 bases from V and 3 bases from J, the junction contained 13 bases not matched to a gene. This CDR3 has 18 amino acids. CDR3 sequence: CAWSVGRVAGEDTGELFF. CDR3 coding DNA: TGTGCCTGGAGTGTAGGTCGGGTCGCGGGGGAGGACACCGGGGAGCTGTTTTTT.

The chain joins TRBV7-2 to TRBJ1-5, with D perhaps TRBD1 (6 bases). CDR3 size: 15 residues. CDR1 SGHTA and CDR2 FQGNSA come from the germline V gene. The V end lost 1 base, the J end lost 1 base, and 8 bases lay between the germline ends. The CDR3 sequence: CASSLDRVSNQPQHF. Written as DNA, the CDR3 is TGTGCCAGCAGCTTAGACAGGGTCAGCAATCAGCCCCAGCATTTT.